This TCR beta chain was recorded in a study of radiotherapy plus CTLA-4 blockade in lung cancer. TCRdb keeps only in-frame clones here, not all; method: immunoSEQ multiplex PCR. This sample has about 33,000 clones, with approximately 75% found just once. Germline V gene sequence: CDR1 SGDLS, CDR2 YYNGEE. V was trimmed by 0 bases and J by 0 bases, leaving 10 bases between them. The CDR3 is 16 residues long. This specimen was peripheral blood, taken from a patient treated with radiotherapy plus ipilimumab. The rearrangement joins TRBV9 to TRBJ2-1; possibly TRBD1 for D (6 bases). This TCR was recovered from a human donor with non-small cell lung cancer that progressed on radiotherapy plus ipilimumab. The CDR3 DNA reads TGTGCCAGCAGCGTAGCTGGACAGAGCTCCTACAATGAGCAGTTCTTC. Residues: CASSVAGQSSYNEQFF.